This T cell receptor beta chain was observed in a study of blood T cell repertoires in COVID-19. Clones were read by immunoSEQ multiplex PCR, and TCRdb kept only the in-frame ones, dropping some. In the table there are a few hundred thousand clones, roughly nine tenths of which are singletons. This clonotype originated in a woman aged 40 to 50 who had been exposed to COVID-19. The sample consisted of PBMCs or T cells enriched from blood (not recorded which).

This CDR3 is CASSLSRVGQPQHF. The CDR3 nucleotides are TGTGCCAGCAGCTTGTCCAGGGTCGGTCAGCCCCAGCATTTT. The gene calls are TRBV5-5 and TRBJ1-5; tentatively, D is TRBD1 (5 bases). Trimming removed 1 base at V and 6 bases at J, with 11 bases between. CDR3 length: 14 amino acids. Germline lookup yields CDR1 SGHKS and CDR2 YYEKEE (reference sequence).